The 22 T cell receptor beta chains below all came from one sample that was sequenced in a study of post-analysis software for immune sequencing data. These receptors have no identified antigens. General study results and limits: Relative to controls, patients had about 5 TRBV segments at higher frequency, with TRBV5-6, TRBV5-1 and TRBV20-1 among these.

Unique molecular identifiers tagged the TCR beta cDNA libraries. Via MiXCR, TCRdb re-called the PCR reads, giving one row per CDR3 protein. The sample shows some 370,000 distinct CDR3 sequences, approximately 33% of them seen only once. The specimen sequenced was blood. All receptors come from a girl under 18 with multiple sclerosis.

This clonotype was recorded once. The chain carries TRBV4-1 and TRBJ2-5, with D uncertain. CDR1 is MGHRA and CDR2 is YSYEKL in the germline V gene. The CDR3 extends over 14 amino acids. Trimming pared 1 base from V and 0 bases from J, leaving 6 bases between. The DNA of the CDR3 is TGCGCCAGCAGCCAAGGACCTAACCAAGAGACCCAGTACTTC. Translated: CASSQGPNQETQYF.

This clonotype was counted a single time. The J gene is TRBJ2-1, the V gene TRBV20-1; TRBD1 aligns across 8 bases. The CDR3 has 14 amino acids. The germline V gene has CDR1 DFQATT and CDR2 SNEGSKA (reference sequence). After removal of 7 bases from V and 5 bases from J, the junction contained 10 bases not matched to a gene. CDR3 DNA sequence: TGCAGTGTTCAACAGGGGGGACCCGACAATGAGCAGTTCTTC. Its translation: CSVQQGGPDNEQFF.

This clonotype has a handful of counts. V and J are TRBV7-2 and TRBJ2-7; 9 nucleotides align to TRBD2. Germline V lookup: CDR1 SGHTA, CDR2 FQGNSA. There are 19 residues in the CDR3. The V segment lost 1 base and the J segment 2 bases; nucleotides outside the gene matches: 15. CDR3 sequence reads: CASSLVGSGGPKSTYEQYF. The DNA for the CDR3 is TGTGCCAGCAGCTTAGTGGGCAGCGGGGGGCCCAAATCTACCTACGAGCAGTACTTC. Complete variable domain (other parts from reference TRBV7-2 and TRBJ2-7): GAGVSQSPSNKVTEKGKDVELRCDPISGHTALYWYRQSLGQGLEFLIYFQGNSAPDKSGLPSDRFSAERTGGSVSTLTIQRTQQEDSAVYLCASSLVGSGGPKSTYEQYFGPGTRLTVT.

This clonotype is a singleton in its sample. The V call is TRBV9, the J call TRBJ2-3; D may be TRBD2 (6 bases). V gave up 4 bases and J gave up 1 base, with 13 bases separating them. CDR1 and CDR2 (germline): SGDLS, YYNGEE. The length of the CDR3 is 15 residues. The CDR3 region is CASSRPGAGTDTQYF. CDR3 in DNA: TGTGCCAGCAGCCGACCGGGAGCGGGCACAGATACGCAGTATTTT.

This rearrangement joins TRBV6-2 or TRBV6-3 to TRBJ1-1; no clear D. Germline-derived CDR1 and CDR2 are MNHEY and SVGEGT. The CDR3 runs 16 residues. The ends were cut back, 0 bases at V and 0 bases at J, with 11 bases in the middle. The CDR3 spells CASSYSIHKMNTEAFF. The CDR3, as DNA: TGTGCCAGCAGTTACTCGATCCACAAGATGAACACTGAAGCTTTCTTT.

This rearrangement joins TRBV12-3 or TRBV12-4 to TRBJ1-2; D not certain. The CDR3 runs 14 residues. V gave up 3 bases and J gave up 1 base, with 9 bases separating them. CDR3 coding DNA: TGTGCCAGCAGTTTGGCAGTAGTTAACTATGGCTACACCTTC. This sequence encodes CASSLAVVNYGYTF.

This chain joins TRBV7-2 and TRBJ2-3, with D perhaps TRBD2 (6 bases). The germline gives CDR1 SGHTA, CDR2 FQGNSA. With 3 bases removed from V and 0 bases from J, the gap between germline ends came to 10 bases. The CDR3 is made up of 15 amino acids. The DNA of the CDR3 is TGTGCCAGCAGCTTGAGCGGGCATAGCACAGATACGCAGTATTTT. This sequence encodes CASSLSGHSTDTQYF.

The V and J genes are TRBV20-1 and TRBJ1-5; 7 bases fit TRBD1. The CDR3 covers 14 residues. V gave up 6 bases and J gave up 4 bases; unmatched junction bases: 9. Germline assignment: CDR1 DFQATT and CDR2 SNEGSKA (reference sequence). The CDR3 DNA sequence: TGCAGTGCAACCCCGGGACAGCGGAATCAGCCCCAGCATTTT. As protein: CSATPGQRNQPQHF.

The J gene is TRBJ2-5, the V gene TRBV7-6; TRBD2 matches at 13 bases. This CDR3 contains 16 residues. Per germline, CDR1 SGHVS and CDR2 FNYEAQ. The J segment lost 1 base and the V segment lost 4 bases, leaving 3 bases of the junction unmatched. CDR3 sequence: CASSSRLAGGQETQYF. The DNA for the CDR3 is TGTGCCAGCAGCTCCAGACTAGCGGGGGGCCAAGAGACCCAGTACTTC.

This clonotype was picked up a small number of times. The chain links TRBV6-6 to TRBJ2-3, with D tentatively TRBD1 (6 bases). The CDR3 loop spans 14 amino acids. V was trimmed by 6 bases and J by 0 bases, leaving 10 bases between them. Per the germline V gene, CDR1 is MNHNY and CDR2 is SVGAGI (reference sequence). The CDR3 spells CASRWTASTDTQYF. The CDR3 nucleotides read TGTGCCAGCAGGTGGACAGCTAGCACAGATACGCAGTATTTT.

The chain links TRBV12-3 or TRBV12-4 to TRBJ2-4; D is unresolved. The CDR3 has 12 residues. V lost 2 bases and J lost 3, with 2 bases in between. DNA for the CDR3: TGTGCCAGCAGTTTAAGCAAAAACATTCAGTACTTC. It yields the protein CASSLSKNIQYF.

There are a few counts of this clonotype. The CDR3 spells CASSLNADGSYNEQFF. The CDR3, as DNA: TGCGCCAGCAGCTTGAACGCGGATGGCTCCTACAATGAGCAGTTCTTC. This chain joins TRBV5-1 and TRBJ2-1; D is uncertain. This CDR3 is 16 amino acids long. CDR1 is SGHRS and CDR2 is YFSETQ in the germline V gene. V was trimmed by 1 base and J by 0 bases, leaving 11 bases between them.

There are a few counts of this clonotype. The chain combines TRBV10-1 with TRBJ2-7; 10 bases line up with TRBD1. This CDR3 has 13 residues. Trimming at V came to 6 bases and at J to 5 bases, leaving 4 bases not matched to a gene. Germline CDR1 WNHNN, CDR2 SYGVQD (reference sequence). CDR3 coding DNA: TGCGCCAGCAGCGAGACAGGGGGCAACGAGCAGTACTTC. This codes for CASSETGGNEQYF.

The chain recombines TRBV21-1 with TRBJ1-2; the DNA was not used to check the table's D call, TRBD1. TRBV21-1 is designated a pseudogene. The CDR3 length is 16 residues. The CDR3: CASSKGGRGLDYGYTF. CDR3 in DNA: TGTGCCAGCAGCAAAGGGGGGCGGGGGTTGGACTATGGCTACACCTTC.

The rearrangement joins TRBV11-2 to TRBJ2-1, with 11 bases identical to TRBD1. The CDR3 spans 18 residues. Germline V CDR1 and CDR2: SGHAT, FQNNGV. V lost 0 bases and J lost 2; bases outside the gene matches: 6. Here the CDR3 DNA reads TGTGCCAGCAGCTTAGATGGGGTGGGACAGGGGGCCTACAATGAGCAGTTCTTC. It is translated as CASSLDGVGQGAYNEQFF.

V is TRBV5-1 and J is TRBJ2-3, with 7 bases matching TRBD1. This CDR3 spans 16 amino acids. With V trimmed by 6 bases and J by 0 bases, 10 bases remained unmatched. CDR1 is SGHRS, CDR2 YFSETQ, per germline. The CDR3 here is CASTTEGAPSTDTQYF. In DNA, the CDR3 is TGCGCCAGCACCACCGAGGGGGCACCAAGCACAGATACGCAGTATTTT.

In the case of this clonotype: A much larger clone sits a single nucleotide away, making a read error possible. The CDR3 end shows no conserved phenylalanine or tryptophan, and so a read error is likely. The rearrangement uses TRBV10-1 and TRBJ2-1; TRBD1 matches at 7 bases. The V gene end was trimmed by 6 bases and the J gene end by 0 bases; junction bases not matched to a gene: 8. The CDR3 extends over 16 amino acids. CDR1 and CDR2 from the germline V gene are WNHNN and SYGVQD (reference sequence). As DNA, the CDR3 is TGCGCCAGCAGCTCCAGACAGGGTTTCTCCTACAATGAGCAGTTCGTC. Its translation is CASSSRQGFSYNEQFV.

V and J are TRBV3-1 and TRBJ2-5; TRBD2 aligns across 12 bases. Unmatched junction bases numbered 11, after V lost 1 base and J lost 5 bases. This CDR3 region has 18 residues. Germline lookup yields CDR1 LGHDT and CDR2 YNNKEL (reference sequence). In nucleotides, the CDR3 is TGTGCCAGCAGCCAAGGACGACTAGCGGGGGCGCAGGGGGAGACCCAGTACTTC. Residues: CASSQGRLAGAQGETQYF.

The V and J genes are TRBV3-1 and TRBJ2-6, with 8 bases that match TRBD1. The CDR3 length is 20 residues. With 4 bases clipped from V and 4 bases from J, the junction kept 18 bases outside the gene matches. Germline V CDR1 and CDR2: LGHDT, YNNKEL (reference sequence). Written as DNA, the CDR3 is TGTGCCAGCAGCCCCGAGGGACAGGTGGGCCTTTGGGTAGGGGCCAACGTCCTGACTTTC. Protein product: CASSPEGQVGLWVGANVLTF.

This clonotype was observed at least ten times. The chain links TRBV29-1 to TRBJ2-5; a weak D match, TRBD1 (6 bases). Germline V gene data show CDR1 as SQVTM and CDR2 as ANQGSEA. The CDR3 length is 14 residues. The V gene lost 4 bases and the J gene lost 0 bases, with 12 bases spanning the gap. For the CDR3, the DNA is TGCAGCGTTGGACTGGGGGCGCACCAAGAGACCCAGTACTTC. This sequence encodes CSVGLGAHQETQYF.

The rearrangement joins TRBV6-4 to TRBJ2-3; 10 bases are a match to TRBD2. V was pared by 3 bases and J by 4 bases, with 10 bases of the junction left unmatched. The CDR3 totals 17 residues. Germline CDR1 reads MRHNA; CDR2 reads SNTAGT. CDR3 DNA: TGTGCCAGCAGTGAAGCGGGGGGGAATGGGCGATCAGATACGCAGTATTTT. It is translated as CASSEAGGNGRSDTQYF.

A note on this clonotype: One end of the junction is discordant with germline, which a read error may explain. This CDR3 is CASSFSADAQYF. DNA of the CDR3: TGTGCCAGCAGTTTTAGCGCAGATGCGCAGTATTTC. The chain recombines TRBV12-3 or TRBV12-4 with TRBJ2-3; tentatively, D is TRBD2 (5 bases). This CDR3 contains 12 residues.